This T cell receptor (beta chain) was documented in a study of T cells in Graves' hyperthyroidism and ophthalmopathy. This CDR3 region has 16 residues. The V end was cut by 2 bases, the J end by 4 bases, with 17 bases between. The germline gives CDR1 SNHLY, CDR2 FYNNEI. Using RNA transcripts as the source, TCR beta CDR3 regions were amplified. The HTBI primer set was used in a first-round RT-PCR of the TCR CDR3. MiXCR was run by TCRdb on the multiplex PCR reads, yielding one entry per CDR3 protein. The repertoire has under 350,000 distinct CDR3 sequences, 21% of them found once; the top ten carry around 48%. Details on this clonotype: Antigen: not known.

Fresh 10 ml peripheral blood yielded PBMCs. Study-wide points: Also found in blood were most expanded thyroid clonotypes above 0.001.

Material for sequencing was blood. The sequence was collected from a woman between 50 and 59 years old with Graves' hyperthyroidism. V is TRBV2 and J is TRBJ1-2, with D possibly being TRBD1 (6 bases). In nucleotides, the CDR3 is TGTGCCAGCAGTGAACCTGGACAGCGAACTCTCTATGGCTACACCTTC. Translation gives CASSEPGQRTLYGYTF.